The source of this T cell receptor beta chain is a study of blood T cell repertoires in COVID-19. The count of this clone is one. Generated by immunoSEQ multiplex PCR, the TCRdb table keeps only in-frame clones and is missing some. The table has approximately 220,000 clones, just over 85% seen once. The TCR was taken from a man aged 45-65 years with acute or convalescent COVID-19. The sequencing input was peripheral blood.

The CDR3 reads CASSLDGRPGYTF. Written as DNA, the CDR3 is TGTGCCAGCAGCTTAGATGGGAGGCCCGGGTACACCTTC. The rearrangement joins TRBV11-2 to TRBJ1-2; no definite D call. CDR1 is SGHAT and CDR2 is FQNNGV in the germline V gene. The germline V and J ends were trimmed by 0 bases and 11 bases, with 13 bases remaining between them. There are 13 residues in the CDR3.